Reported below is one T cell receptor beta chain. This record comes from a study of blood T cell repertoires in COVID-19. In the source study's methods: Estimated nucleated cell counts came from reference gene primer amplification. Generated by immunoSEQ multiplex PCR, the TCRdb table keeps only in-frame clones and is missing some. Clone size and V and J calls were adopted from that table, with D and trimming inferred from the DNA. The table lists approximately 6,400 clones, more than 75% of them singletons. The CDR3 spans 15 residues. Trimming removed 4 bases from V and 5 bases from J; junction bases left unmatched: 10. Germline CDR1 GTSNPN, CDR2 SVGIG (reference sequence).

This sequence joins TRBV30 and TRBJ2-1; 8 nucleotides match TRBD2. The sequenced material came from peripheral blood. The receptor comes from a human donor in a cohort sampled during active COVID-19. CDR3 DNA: TGTGCCTGGAAAGACGGGAGGGCCGGAGACAATGAGCAGTTCTTC. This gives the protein CAWKDGRAGDNEQFF.